This TCR beta chain was observed in a study of OX40 agonist ivuxolimab in advanced cancers. A note on the overall study: Ivuxolimab was an agonistic, fully human IgG2 monoclonal antibody directed against OX40 (CD134), a costimulatory receptor. Intravenous ivuxolimab was administered to patients every 2 weeks at six dose levels: 0.01, 0.1, 0.3, 1.5, 3 and 10 mg/kg. Of the approximately 50 dose-escalation patients, hepatocellular carcinoma was present in some 19, melanoma in roughly 15, renal cell carcinoma in 9 and head and neck cancer in 9. A male proportion of nearly 85% and a mean age of around 60 years, ranging from roughly 23 to 85, were recorded for the dose-escalation cohort. Patients were allowed to have had prior anti-PD-1, anti-PD-L1 or anti-CTLA-4 therapy, and more than 30% of the dose-escalation patients had previously received checkpoint inhibitors. Partial responses occurred in three dose-escalation patients: two with cutaneous melanoma and one with hepatocellular carcinoma. The point of sequencing TCRbeta in the periphery was to test whether ivuxolimab changed TCR sequence diversity and drove clonal T-cell expansion. The paper reports the monotherapy dose-escalation portion (N of about 50 patients) of the phase I ivuxolimab trial. Overall results and qualifications from the work: The antigen specificity of the peripheral T cells that underwent clonal expansion was not determined. Partial responders in the 0.1-3.0 mg/kg groups had among the lowest normalized peripheral clonal expansion, especially among CD8+ T cells. Low levels of normalized T-cell clonal expansion were also seen in some patients who did not respond. At doses of 0.1 to 3.0 mg/kg, clonal expansion of both CD4+ and CD8+ blood T cells was observed from baseline to week 6. After ivuxolimab, more expanded clones were found on average in CD8+ T cells than in CD4+ T cells.

Turning to this clone: The antigen this receptor binds is unknown. Base qualities are not provided; no much larger clone lies one nucleotide away.

Genomic DNA was extracted from sorted cells for sequencing of the TCRbeta CDR3 region. The immunoSEQ Assay was used for sequencing of TCRbeta CDR3 regions. In its TCRdb copy, this immuneACCESS table keeps in-frame sequences only and misses some clones. Where compared with another copy, unresolved V genes explain less than half of these, and the others have no known cause. Recorded for this sample are under 95,000 clones; 86% of them occurred a single time. 5.5% to 8% of the sample comes from the top ten. The CDR3 sequence holds 15 residues, the cysteine and phenylalanine included. Only CDR3 DNA is held: 45 bases, read in frame from base 1. CDR1 and CDR2 were assigned from the germline V gene (reference sequence) as GTSNPN and SVGIG. Trimming removed 4 bases from V and 7 bases from J; the gene matches leave 9 bases unexplained. Patients with a history of autoimmune disease or receiving systemic immunosuppression were excluded from the trial. Peripheral blood for TCR sequencing was collected from all dose cohorts at baseline, on cycle 4 day 1, and on cycle 7 day 1. Samples came from an open-label, multicenter, first-in-human phase I dose-escalation trial of ivuxolimab. Adults with locally advanced or metastatic melanoma, renal cell, hepatocellular, or head and neck squamous cell carcinoma were enrolled in the trial. Before TCR sequencing, CD4+ and CD8+ T cells were separately sorted from peripheral blood.

The chain links TRBV30 with TRBJ2-2, and 10 junctional nucleotides match TRBD1. The sample was CD4+ or CD8+ T cells sorted from blood, taken in a trial of the OX40 agonist ivuxolimab. This clonotype originated in an adult with an advanced solid tumor such as melanoma, head and neck, liver or kidney cancer. The CDR3 corresponds to CAWTPGQGLSGELFF. The sequence in DNA is TGTGCCTGGACTCCGGGACAGGGGTTGAGCGGGGAGCTGTTTTTT. The entire variable domain, with the stretches around the CDR3 drawn from the reference TRBV30 and TRBJ2-2 proteins, is SQTIHQWPATLVQPVGSPLSLECTVEGTSNPNLYWYRQAAGRGLQLLFYSVGIGQISSEVPQNLSASRPQDRQFILSSKKLLLSDSGFYLCAWTPGQGLSGELFFGEGSRLTVL.